Below, 28 T cell receptor beta chains from the same sample are listed, as sequenced in a study of PD-1 blockade in classical Hodgkin lymphoma. Profiled with immunoSEQ multiplex PCR; TCRdb holds only in-frame clones, not every one. The sample lists roughly 140,000 clones; nearly 80% were seen once. After autologous stem cell transplantation all patients relapsed, and prior brentuximab vedotin exposure differed between cohorts. Sequenced material: peripheral blood mononuclear cells (PBMCs), taken before the second cycle of nivolumab. These receptor sequences come from a human donor with classical Hodgkin lymphoma.

This clone was found a few times. The rearrangement links TRBV7-9 to TRBJ1-1; 10 bases map to TRBD1. This CDR3 spans 18 amino acids. Per germline, CDR1 SEHNR and CDR2 FQNEAQ (reference sequence). Unmatched junction bases numbered 23, after V lost 9 bases and J lost 7 bases. CDR3 amino acids: CASNRTDRFAGQGLEAFF. The DNA of the CDR3 is TGTGCCAGTAATCGCACGGACCGATTCGCGGGACAGGGGCTTGAAGCTTTCTTT.

The table lists this clone with a count of one. The V gene is TRBV27, the J gene TRBJ2-3; weak D call: TRBD2 (6 bases). V dropped 5 bases and J dropped 4 bases, with 19 bases sitting between them. CDR3 length equals 16 residues. Germline V gene sequence: CDR1 MNHEY, CDR2 SMNVEV (reference sequence). The CDR3 sequence: CASSPPRRGWADTQYF. In DNA form, the CDR3 reads TGTGCCAGCAGTCCCCCCCGACGGGGGTGGGCAGATACGCAGTATTTT.

The chain employs TRBV15 and TRBJ1-4; D uncertain. The CDR3 spans 13 residues. Germline CDR1 is LNHNV and CDR2 is YYDKDF (reference sequence). The V gene lost 5 bases and the J gene lost 6 bases, with 10 bases spanning the gap. The CDR3 loop reads CATSPTLYEKLFF. The DNA for the CDR3 is TGTGCCACCAGCCCCACACTATATGAAAAACTGTTTTTT.

The chain links TRBV7-3 to TRBJ2-7; TRBD1 is a possible D gene (5 bases). The germline V gene has CDR1 SGHTA and CDR2 FQGTGA. CDR3 size: 14 residues. Trimming stripped 0 bases from V and 0 bases from J, with 6 bases between. In DNA, the CDR3 is TGTGCCAGCAGCTTAACAGACAGCTCCTACGAGCAGTACTTC. Translation gives CASSLTDSSYEQYF.

This chain links TRBV7-8 with TRBJ2-3, with D unresolved. Germline V gene lookup returns CDR1 SGHVS and CDR2 FQNEAQ. V lost 4 bases and J lost 4, with 12 bases in between. CDR3 size: 14 residues. CDR3 sequence (DNA): TGTGCCAGCAGCTCGGCAGAGGTGGCAGATACGCAGTATTTT. Protein sequence: CASSSAEVADTQYF.

A few counts support this clone. The V call is TRBV9, the J call TRBJ1-1; D is unresolved. The CDR3 consists of 13 residues. The V end was cut by 2 bases, the J end by 0 bases, with 5 bases between. Per germline, CDR1 SGDLS and CDR2 YYNGEE. CDR3 DNA sequence: TGTGCCAGCAGCGTTAACCTGAACACTGAAGCTTTCTTT. The encoded protein is CASSVNLNTEAFF. Full variable domain (remainder filled in from reference TRBV9 and TRBJ1-1): DSGVTQTPKHLITATGQRVTLRCSPRSGDLSVYWYQQSLDQGLQFLIQYYNGEERAKGNILERFSAQQFPDLHSELNLSSLELGDSALYFCASSVNLNTEAFFGQGTRLTVV.

J is TRBJ2-7 and V is TRBV7-9; the D gene could be TRBD1 or TRBD2 (5 bases each). Germline lookup yields CDR1 SEHNR and CDR2 FQNEAQ (reference sequence). V gave up 0 bases and J gave up 9 bases, with 6 bases separating them. The CDR3 has 11 amino acids. CDR3 protein: CASSLAGTQYF. The CDR3 coding sequence is TGTGCCAGCAGCTTAGCCGGGACGCAGTACTTC. Complete variable domain (other parts from reference TRBV7-9 and TRBJ2-7): DTGVSQNPRHKITKRGQNVTFRCDPISEHNRLYWYRQTLGQGPEFLTYFQNEAQLEKSRLLSDRFSAERPKGSFSTLEIQRTEQGDSAMYLCASSLAGTQYFGPGTRLTVT.

V usage is TRBV7-9 and J usage is TRBJ2-1; D possibly corresponds to TRBD2 (6 bases). CDR3 size: 17 residues. V lost 5 bases, J lost 5 bases, and 22 bases lay in between. Germline V gene sequence: CDR1 SEHNR, CDR2 FQNEAQ (reference sequence). Written as DNA, the CDR3 is TGTGCCAGCAGCCCCCGGAGAGCGGGCGGGTCAAACAATGAGCAGTTCTTC. It yields the protein CASSPRRAGGSNNEQFF.

This chain uses TRBV7-9 with TRBJ2-3; TRBD1 agrees at 7 bases. The V gene end was trimmed by 1 base and the J gene end by 3 bases; junction bases not matched to a gene: 13. CDR3 size: 18 residues. The germline gives CDR1 SEHNR, CDR2 FQNEAQ (reference sequence). CDR3 DNA sequence: TGTGCCAGCAGCTTAGACTCACTTTTAGGGGGCGGGACAGATACGCAGTATTTT. It codes for CASSLDSLLGGGTDTQYF.

The chain employs TRBV6-5 and TRBJ1-2; a possible D gene is TRBD1 (5 bases). The CDR3 is 15 residues long. Trimming took off 2 bases at V and 4 bases at J, with 14 bases between the two ends. Looked up from germline, CDR1 is MNHEY and CDR2 is SVGAGI. This CDR3 reads CASSYLARQSYGYTF. In DNA, the CDR3 is TGTGCCAGCAGTTACCTCGCTCGACAGTCCTATGGCTACACCTTC.

V is TRBV9 and J is TRBJ2-3; 10 positions agree with TRBD2. V trimming: 4 bases; J trimming: 2 bases; junction bases outside the gene matches: 4. The length of the CDR3 is 15 residues. Germline CDR1 and CDR2: SGDLS and YYNGEE. The DNA for the CDR3 is TGTGCCAGCAGCTTAGCGGGGGGTGACACAGATACGCAGTATTTT. Its protein product is CASSLAGGDTDTQYF.

The chain uses TRBV29-1 and TRBJ1-1; TRBD1 matches at 7 bases. CDR1 and CDR2 from the germline V gene are SQVTM and ANQGSEA. J gave up 4 bases and V 4 bases, and 3 bases lay outside the gene matches. The CDR3 is 12 residues long. CDR3 sequence reads: CSVVTGATEAFF. The CDR3 DNA sequence: TGCAGCGTTGTAACAGGGGCCACTGAAGCTTTCTTT.

The chain combines TRBV7-7 with TRBJ2-3; TRBD2 matches at 13 bases. V lost 5 bases and J lost 5; bases outside the gene matches: 16. CDR3 length equals 19 residues. CDR1 is SSHAT and CDR2 is FNYEAQ in the germline V gene (reference sequence). The CDR3 bases are TGTGCCAGCAGCCCCGACTCCGGACTAGCGGGAGATAGGAGAGATACGCAGTATTTT. Residues: CASSPDSGLAGDRRDTQYF. The variable domain in full, with the rest retrieved from reference TRBV7-7 and TRBJ2-3, is GAGVSQSPRYKVTKRGQDVTLRCDPISSHATLYWYQQALGQGPEFLTYFNYEAQPDKSGLPSDRFSAERPEGSISTLTIQRTEQRDSAMYRCASSPDSGLAGDRRDTQYFGPGTRLTVL.

The chain links TRBV9 to TRBJ2-5, with TRBD2 matching over 13 bases. V dropped 3 bases and J dropped 4; count of bases not matched to a gene: 6. There are 16 residues in the CDR3. Germline V gene lookup returns CDR1 SGDLS and CDR2 YYNGEE. The CDR3 coding sequence is TGTGCCAGCAGCGGTCCTGGACTAGCGGGAGCAGAGACCCAGTACTTC. It yields the protein CASSGPGLAGAETQYF. The full variable domain, with the rest looked up from reference TRBV9 and TRBJ2-5, is DSGVTQTPKHLITATGQRVTLRCSPRSGDLSVYWYQQSLDQGLQFLIQYYNGEERAKGNILERFSAQQFPDLHSELNLSSLELGDSALYFCASSGPGLAGAETQYFGPGTRLLVL.

CDR3 amino acids: CASSEGLSNQPQHF. In DNA, the CDR3 is TGTGCCAGCTCAGAGGGGCTTAGCAATCAGCCCCAGCATTTT. V is TRBV18 and J is TRBJ1-5; possible D gene TRBD1, 5 bases. Germline V gives CDR1 KGHSH, CDR2 LQKENI. Trimming left V 5 bases short and J 0 bases short, with 8 bases between. This CDR3 spans 14 amino acids.

Written as DNA, the CDR3 is TGTGCCATCCCGGGTGCCAACTATGGCTACACCTTC. Amino acids: CAIPGANYGYTF. The V and J genes are TRBV10-3 and TRBJ1-2, with D hard to call. The ends were cut back, 8 bases at V and 2 bases at J, with 9 bases in the middle. This CDR3 comprises 12 residues. The germline gives CDR1 ENHRY, CDR2 SYGVKD.

CDR3 sequence reads: CASRGLAGVYQETQYF. As DNA, the CDR3 is TGTGCCAGCAGAGGACTAGCGGGAGTGTACCAAGAGACCCAGTACTTC. The rearrangement joins TRBV6-6 to TRBJ2-5; 13 positions agree with TRBD2. V lost 6 bases and J lost 0; bases outside the gene matches: 4. CDR1 and CDR2 (germline): MNHNY, SVGAGI (reference sequence). This CDR3 region has 16 residues.

V gene TRBV7-2 combines with J gene TRBJ2-5; D gene uncertain. CDR1 SGHTA and CDR2 FQGNSA come from the germline V gene. Trimming pared 2 bases from V and 0 bases from J, leaving 4 bases between. The CDR3 has 13 amino acids. The CDR3 region has the DNA TGTGCCAGCAGCTTATACAACCAAGAGACCCAGTACTTC. Amino acid sequence: CASSLYNQETQYF.

V gene TRBV6-1 combines with J gene TRBJ2-6, with unresolved D. The germline V gene has CDR1 MNHNS and CDR2 SASEGT. Trimming removed 6 bases from V and 2 bases from J, with 11 bases in between. CDR3 length: 15 amino acids. CDR3 in DNA: TGTGCCAGCAGCGTGCCGATTCCTGGGGCCAACGTCCTGACTTTC. This gives the protein CASSVPIPGANVLTF.

V and J are TRBV7-3 and TRBJ2-1; TRBD2 matches 14 bases. V was pared by 5 bases and J by 7 bases, with 7 bases of the junction left unmatched. Looked up from germline, CDR1 is SGHTA and CDR2 is FQGTGA. The CDR3 runs to 16 residues. The CDR3 loop is CASSPRLAGGLNEQFF. DNA for the CDR3: TGTGCCAGCAGCCCGCGACTAGCGGGAGGGTTAAATGAGCAGTTCTTC.

J is TRBJ2-5 and V is TRBV6-1; tentatively, D is TRBD1 or TRBD2 (6 bases each). Looked up from germline, CDR1 is MNHNS and CDR2 is SASEGT. With 2 bases removed from V and 2 bases from J, the gap between germline ends came to 21 bases. The CDR3 sequence is 18 residues long. This CDR3 reads CASSELGRGAMVQETQYF. The DNA for the CDR3 is TGTGCCAGCAGTGAATTGGGTAGGGGGGCCATGGTACAAGAGACCCAGTACTTC.

This rearrangement joins TRBV5-4 to TRBJ1-2; D is perhaps TRBD1 (5 bases). The length of the CDR3 is 14 residues. CDR1 is SGHNT and CDR2 is YYREEE in the germline V gene (reference sequence). V was shortened by 6 bases and J by 4 bases, with 16 bases between the two germline ends. The DNA for the CDR3 is TGTGCCAGCACGGCACGCAGTGGGACCTATGGCTACACCTTC. This codes for CASTARSGTYGYTF.

This sequence joins TRBV6-5 and TRBJ2-2; D not resolved. The CDR3 length is 13 residues. From germline, CDR1 is MNHEY and CDR2 SVGAGI. The germline V and J ends were trimmed by 7 bases and 4 bases, with 10 bases remaining between them. CDR3 sequence reads: CASTLRFTGELFF. CDR3 nucleotide sequence: TGTGCCAGCACCTTACGGTTCACCGGGGAGCTGTTTTTT.

The chain recombines TRBV29-1 with TRBJ1-2, with D perhaps matching TRBD1 (5 bases). Trimming pared 7 bases from V and 4 bases from J, leaving 19 bases between. CDR3 length: 14 residues. CDR1 SQVTM and CDR2 ANQGSEA come from the germline V gene. In nucleotides, the CDR3 is TGCAGCGCTACCCCCGGGGCGGACTCCTATGGCTACACCTTC. Translation gives CSATPGADSYGYTF.

As concerns this clone: Its ends do not fully match the called genes, so a read error is possible. This chain links TRBV2 with TRBJ2-7; no clear D. Germline V lookup: CDR1 SNHLY, CDR2 FYNNEI. This CDR3 is 11 amino acids long. For the CDR3, the DNA is TGTGCCAGCAGTGAAGACCCCGGGCAGAGCTTC. Protein: CASSEDPGQSF.

The chain combines TRBV9 with TRBJ2-1; TRBD2 matches 11 bases. This CDR3 has 15 residues. CDR1 and CDR2 (germline): SGDLS, YYNGEE. V lost 3 bases, J lost 9 bases, and 8 bases stayed unmatched. The CDR3 sequence is CASSALAGGPSEQFF. As DNA, the CDR3 is TGTGCCAGCAGCGCGTTAGCGGGAGGGCCCAGTGAGCAGTTCTTC.

For the CDR3, the DNA is TGTGCCAGCAGCGGGACAGGGGGCGAGGGTGGCTACACCTTC. Translated: CASSGTGGEGGYTF. This chain joins TRBV27 and TRBJ1-2, with 12 bases matching TRBD1. CDR1 is MNHEY, CDR2 SMNVEV, per germline (reference sequence). Unmatched junction bases numbered 6, after V lost 6 bases and J lost 7 bases. The CDR3 runs 14 residues.

The chain carries TRBV18 and TRBJ1-3, with D possibly being TRBD1 (6 bases). This CDR3 comprises 19 residues. Trimming removed 1 base at V and 3 bases at J, with 22 bases between. Germline V lookup: CDR1 KGHSH, CDR2 LQKENI. CDR3 coding DNA: TGTGCCAGCTCACCACGACGGATACCACAGGGAGATCGTGGAAACACCATATATTTT. It yields the protein CASSPRRIPQGDRGNTIYF.